This T cell receptor (beta chain) comes out of a study of T-cell memory formation after mild COVID-19. Notes on the study in general: Cross-reactive memory appears to have joined, as suggested by some responding clones showing up in pre-infection memory. The CD4+ clones that contracted clustered mainly within CM and EM, and the CD8+ clones concentrated in EMRA.

The CDR3 consists of 15 residues. Losses at the gene ends were 5 bases for V and 4 bases for J; bases not matched to a gene: 13. In germline, CDR1 is SQVTM, CDR2 ANQGSEA. In its sample, this clonotype was seen a few times. The antigen remains undetermined. TCRdb re-analysed the 5' RACE reads in MiXCR, keeping a single row per CDR3 protein. Of about 350,000 distinct CDR3 sequences listed, 12% to 15% were seen once; the top ten hold 22%. The origin of this receptor is a man younger than 30 who had mild COVID-19 (a few samples of this study predate the infection). Cell type and time point are not known. Specimen: PBMCs or a T cell subset sorted from them (not recorded which). The chain is built from TRBV29-1 and TRBJ1-1, with 7 positions matching TRBD1. CDR3 DNA: TGCAGCGTTAGGGGTCAGACAGGGCCGGGCACTGAAGCTTTCTTT. This translates into CSVRGQTGPGTEAFF.